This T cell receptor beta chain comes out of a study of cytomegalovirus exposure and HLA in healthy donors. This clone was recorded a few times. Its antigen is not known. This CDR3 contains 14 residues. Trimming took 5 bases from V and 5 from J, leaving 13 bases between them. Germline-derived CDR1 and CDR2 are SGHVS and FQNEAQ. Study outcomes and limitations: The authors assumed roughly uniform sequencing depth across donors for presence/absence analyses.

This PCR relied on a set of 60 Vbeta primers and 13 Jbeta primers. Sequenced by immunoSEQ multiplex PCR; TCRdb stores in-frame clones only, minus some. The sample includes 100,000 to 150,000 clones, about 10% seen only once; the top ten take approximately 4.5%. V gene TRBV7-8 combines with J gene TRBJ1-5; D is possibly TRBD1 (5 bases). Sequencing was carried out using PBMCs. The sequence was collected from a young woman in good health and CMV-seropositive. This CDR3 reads CASSPAGGHQPQHF. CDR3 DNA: TGTGCCAGCAGCCCGGCGGGGGGTCATCAGCCCCAGCATTTT.